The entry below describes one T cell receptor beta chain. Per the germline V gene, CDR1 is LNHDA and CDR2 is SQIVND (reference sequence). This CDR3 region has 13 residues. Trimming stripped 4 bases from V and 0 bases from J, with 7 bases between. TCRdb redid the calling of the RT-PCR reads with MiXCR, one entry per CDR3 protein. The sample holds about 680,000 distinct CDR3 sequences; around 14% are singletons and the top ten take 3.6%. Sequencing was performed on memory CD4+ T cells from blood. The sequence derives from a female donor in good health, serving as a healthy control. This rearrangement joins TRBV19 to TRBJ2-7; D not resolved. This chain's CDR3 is CASSRGISYEQYF. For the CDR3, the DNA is TGTGCCAGTAGTAGGGGTATCTCCTACGAGCAGTACTTC.